Described below is a single T cell receptor beta chain sequence and its context. Followed longitudinally, the Seattle patients had been enrolled during active infection. These data originate in a study of blood T cell repertoires in COVID-19. Study at large: Samples taken during acute and convalescent COVID-19 were collected in the United States, Italy and Spain. Sample material is recorded as cDNA or gDNA derived from T cells, B-cell-depleted T cells, or PBMCs.

Per the authors' pipeline: Nucleated cell number was recorded as an estimate derived from reference gene primer amplification. Clones were sequenced by immunoSEQ multiplex PCR, and TCRdb holds only the in-frame ones, with some missing. V and J calls and clone size are those listed in that table; D and trimming were worked out from the DNA. The sample lists 300,000 to 400,000 clones, more than 75% occurring once. CDR1 is SGHAT, CDR2 FQNNGV, per germline. CDR3 length equals 18 residues. V was clipped by 2 bases and J by 0 bases; unmatched bases: 10. This chain uses TRBV11-2 with TRBJ1-3; 7 bases match TRBD1. The sequence was collected from a woman aged 55-69 years with COVID-19, enrolled during active disease. Sequencing was performed on peripheral blood. The DNA of the CDR3 is TGTGCCAGCAGCTTACGGACAGGTCTTAGGGTCTCTGGAAACACCATATATTTT. The encoded protein is CASSLRTGLRVSGNTIYF.